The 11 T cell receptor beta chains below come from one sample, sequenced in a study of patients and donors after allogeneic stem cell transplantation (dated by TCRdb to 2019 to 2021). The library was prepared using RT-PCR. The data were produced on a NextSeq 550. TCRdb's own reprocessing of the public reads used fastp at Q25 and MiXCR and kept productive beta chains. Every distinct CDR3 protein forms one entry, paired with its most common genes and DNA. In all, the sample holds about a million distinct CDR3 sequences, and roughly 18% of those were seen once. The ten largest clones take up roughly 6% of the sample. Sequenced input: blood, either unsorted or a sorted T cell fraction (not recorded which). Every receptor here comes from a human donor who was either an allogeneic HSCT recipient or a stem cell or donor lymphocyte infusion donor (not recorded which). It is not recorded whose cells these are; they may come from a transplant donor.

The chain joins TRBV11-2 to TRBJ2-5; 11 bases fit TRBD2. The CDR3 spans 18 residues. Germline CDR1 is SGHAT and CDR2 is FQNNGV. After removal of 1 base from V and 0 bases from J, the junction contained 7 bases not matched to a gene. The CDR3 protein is CASSLVGTSGLYQETQYF. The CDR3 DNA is TGTGCCAGCAGCTTAGTGGGGACTAGCGGCCTGTACCAAGAGACCCAGTACTTC.

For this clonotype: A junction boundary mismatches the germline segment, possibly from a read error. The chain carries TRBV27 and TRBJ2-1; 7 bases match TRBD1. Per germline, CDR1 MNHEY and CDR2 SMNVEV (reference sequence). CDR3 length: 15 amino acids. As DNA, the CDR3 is TGTGCCAGCAGTTTTAGAGACAGGGCCTACAATGAGCAGATCTTC. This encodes CASSFRDRAYNEQIF.

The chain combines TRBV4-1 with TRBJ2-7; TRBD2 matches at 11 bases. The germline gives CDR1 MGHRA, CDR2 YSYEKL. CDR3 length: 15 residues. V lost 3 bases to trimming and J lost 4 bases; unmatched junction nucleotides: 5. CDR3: CASSHPSSGRYEQYF. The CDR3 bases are TGCGCCAGCAGCCACCCATCTAGCGGGAGGTACGAGCAGTACTTC.

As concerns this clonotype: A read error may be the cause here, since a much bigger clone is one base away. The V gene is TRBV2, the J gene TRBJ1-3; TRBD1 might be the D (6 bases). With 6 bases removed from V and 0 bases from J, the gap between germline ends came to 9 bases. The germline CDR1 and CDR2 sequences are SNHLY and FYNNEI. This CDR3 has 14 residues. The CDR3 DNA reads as TGTGCCAGCAGCGCAGGGGACTCTGGAAACACCATATATTTT. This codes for CASSAGDSGNTIYF.

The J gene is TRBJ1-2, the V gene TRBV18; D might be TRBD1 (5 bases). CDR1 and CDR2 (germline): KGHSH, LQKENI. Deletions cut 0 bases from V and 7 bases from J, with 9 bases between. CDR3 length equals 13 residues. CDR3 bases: TGTGCCAGCTCACCACCAGGGGTGGGTGGCTACACCTTC. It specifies CASSPPGVGGYTF.

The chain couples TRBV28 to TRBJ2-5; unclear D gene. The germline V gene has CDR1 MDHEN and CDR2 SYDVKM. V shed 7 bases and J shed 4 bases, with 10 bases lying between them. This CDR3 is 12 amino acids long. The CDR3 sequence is CASTVGGETQYF. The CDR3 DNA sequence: TGTGCCAGCACTGTGGGTGGAGAGACCCAGTACTTC.

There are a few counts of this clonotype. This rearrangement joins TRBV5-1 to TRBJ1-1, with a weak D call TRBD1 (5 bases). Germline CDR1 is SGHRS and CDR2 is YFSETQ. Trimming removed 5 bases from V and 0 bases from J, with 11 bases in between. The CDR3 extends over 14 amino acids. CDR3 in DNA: TGCGCCAGCAGATCGGACACTTTGAACACTGAAGCTTTCTTT. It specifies CASRSDTLNTEAFF.

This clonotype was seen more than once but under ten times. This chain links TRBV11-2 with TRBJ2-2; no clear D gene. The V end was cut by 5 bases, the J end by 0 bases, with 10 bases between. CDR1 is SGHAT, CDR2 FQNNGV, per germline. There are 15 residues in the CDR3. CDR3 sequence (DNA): TGTGCCAGCAGCCCCATGAGCGCGAACACCGGGGAGCTGTTTTTT. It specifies CASSPMSANTGELFF.

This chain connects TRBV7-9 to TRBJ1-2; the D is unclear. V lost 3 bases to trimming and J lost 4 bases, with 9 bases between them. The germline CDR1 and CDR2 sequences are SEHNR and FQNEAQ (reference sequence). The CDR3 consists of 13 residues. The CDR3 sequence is CASSLYGSYGYTF. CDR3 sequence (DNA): TGTGCCAGCAGCTTGTACGGGTCCTATGGCTACACCTTC.

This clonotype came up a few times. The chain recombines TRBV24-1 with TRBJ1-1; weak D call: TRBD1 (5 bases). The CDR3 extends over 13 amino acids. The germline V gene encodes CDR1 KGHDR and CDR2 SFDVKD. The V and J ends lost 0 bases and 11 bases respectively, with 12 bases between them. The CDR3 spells CATSDLKQGFAFF. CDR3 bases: TGTGCCACCAGTGATTTGAAGCAGGGTTTCGCTTTCTTT.

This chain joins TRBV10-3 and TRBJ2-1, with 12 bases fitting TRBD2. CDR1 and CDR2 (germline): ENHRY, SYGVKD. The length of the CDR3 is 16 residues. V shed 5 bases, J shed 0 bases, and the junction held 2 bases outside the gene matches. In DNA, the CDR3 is TGTGCCATCAGTCGGACTAGCGGGACCTCCTACAATGAGCAGTTCTTC. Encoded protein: CAISRTSGTSYNEQFF.